The TCR beta chain under discussion was sequenced for a study of regulatory T cells in long-lasting Graves disease. Across the whole study: Those Graves' patients who were newly diagnosed had been on antithyroid drugs under 3 months.

iRepertoire HTBI primers and Arm-PCR of CDR3 regions built TCR beta libraries. Via MiXCR, TCRdb re-called the multiplex PCR reads, giving one row per CDR3 protein. The sample yields over 400,000 distinct CDR3 sequences, 14% seen once. Trimming left V 2 bases short and J 1 base short, with 21 bases between. Germline V lookup: CDR1 ENHRY, CDR2 SYGVKD. The CDR3 has 18 residues. The sample's time point: newly diagnosed GD, antithyroid drugs for less than 3 months. Researchers made the TCR library from RNA that was extracted from PBMCs. This sample was also put to use in a study of T cells in Graves' hyperthyroidism and ophthalmopathy. In that study: For Graves' hyperthyroidism to be stable, ophthalmopathy could not progress within 18 months. Ophthalmopathy, as predicted by the model, came a median 6.5 months after the prediction.

The V and J genes are TRBV10-3 and TRBJ2-7; D gene unclear. Source: peripheral blood mononuclear cells (PBMCs), taken at new diagnosis, from a patient treated with antithyroid drugs. The TCR sequence derives from a woman between 50 and 59 years old with Graves disease. The CDR3 protein is CAISEGSGLRHRSYEQYF. CDR3 nucleotides: TGTGCCATCAGTGAGGGGTCAGGTCTGCGCCACCGGTCCTACGAGCAGTACTTC.